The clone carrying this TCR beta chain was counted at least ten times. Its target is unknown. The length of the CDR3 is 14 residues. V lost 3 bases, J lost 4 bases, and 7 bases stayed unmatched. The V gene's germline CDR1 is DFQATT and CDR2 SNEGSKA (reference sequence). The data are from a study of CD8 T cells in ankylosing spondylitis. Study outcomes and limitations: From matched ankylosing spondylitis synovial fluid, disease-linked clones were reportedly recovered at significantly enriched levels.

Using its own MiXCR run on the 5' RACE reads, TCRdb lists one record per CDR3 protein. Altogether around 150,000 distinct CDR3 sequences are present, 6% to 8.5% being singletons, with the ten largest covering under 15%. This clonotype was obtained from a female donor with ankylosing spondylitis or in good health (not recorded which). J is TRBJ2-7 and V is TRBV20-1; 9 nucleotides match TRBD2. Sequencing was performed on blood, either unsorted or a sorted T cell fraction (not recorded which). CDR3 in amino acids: CSARSLAGIYEQYF. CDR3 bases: TGCAGTGCTAGGAGCCTAGCGGGAATATACGAGCAGTACTTC.